This T cell receptor (beta chain) originates from a study of T cells after yellow fever vaccination. Study at large: Fractions of low cell number were prepared using SMART-Seq v4 Ultra Low Input.

About this clonotype: What it binds is not known.

General study results and limits: Primary-vaccination clones mostly resurfaced post-booster (96% CD4, around 88% CD8). Abundant clonotypes from the bulk population could contaminate FACS-sorted repertoires.

Making TCR cDNA involved 5'RACE template switching, which added UMIs and a universal primer site. TCRdb passed the 5' RACE reads through MiXCR, listing each CDR3 protein once. Here the sample spans under 600,000 distinct CDR3 sequences, approximately 13% being singletons. CDR3 length: 15 residues. After removal of 3 bases from V and 4 bases from J, the junction contained 3 bases not matched to a gene. The rearrangement uses TRBV12-3 or TRBV12-4 and TRBJ1-4; 9 bases agree with TRBD1. This clonotype originated in a man aged 25 to 40 who received the YFV17D yellow fever vaccine. The material sequenced was PBMCs, taken on the day of the yellow fever booster vaccination. The CDR3 DNA reads TGTGCCAGCAGTTTCGGGGACAGGGTTAATGAAAAACTGTTTTTT. This codes for CASSFGDRVNEKLFF.